These T cell receptor beta chains were read from a single sample in a study of identical twins. TCRdb analysed the 5' RACE reads with MiXCR anew, one entry per CDR3 protein. The data show under 1 million distinct CDR3 sequences, with 10% to 15% seen just once and 1.5% to 2% held by the top ten. The sample was also reused in another study, on yellow fever vaccine responses in identical twins.

Sequences were obtained from PBMCs. Receptor source: a young woman in good health. Both conserved end residues are part of each CDR3. D genes are given only for firm matches. Rows give clone size only sometimes, using once, few, many, or a class for an expanded clone.

DNA	CDR3	size	V	J	D	length
TGTGCCAGCAGTTTACCCCAACTAGCGGGACGCAATGAGCAGTTCTTC	CASSLPQLAGRNEQFF	few	TRBV27	TRBJ2-1	TRBD2	16
TGTGCCAGCAGCTTAGACAGTTTCCCCAAAAACATTCAGTACTTC	CASSLDSFPKNIQYF	many	TRBV11-2	TRBJ2-4	.	15
TGTGCCAGCGCCCGGGACAGAGCTAACTATGGCTACACCTTC	CASARDRANYGYTF	.	TRBV12-3/TRBV12-4	TRBJ1-2	TRBD1	14
TGCAGCGTTGAAGATAAGGACAGCCAGGTGGATGGGGCCAACGTCCTGACTTTC	CSVEDKDSQVDGANVLTF	once	TRBV29-1	TRBJ2-6	.	18
TGTGCCACCAGCAGAGAGATGGCAGGCCGGGAGACCCAGTACTTC	CATSREMAGRETQYF	few	TRBV15	TRBJ2-5	.	15
TGTGCCAGCAGAGCACAGGGCGGGGGTTCACCCCTCCACTTT	CASRAQGGGSPLHF	.	TRBV6-4	TRBJ1-6	.	14
TGTGCCAGCAGCCAAAGGGGTGACCAAGATACGCAGTATTTT	CASSQRGDQDTQYF	few	TRBV7-6	TRBJ2-3	.	14
TGTGCCAGCAGCCAAGAGGGGGCCAGTAACTATGGCTACACCTTC	CASSQEGASNYGYTF	.	TRBV4-2	TRBJ1-2	.	15
TGTGCCAGCGGGATAGCCCTTGTCCTTTACGAGCAGTACTTC	CASGIALVLYEQYF	many	TRBV2	TRBJ2-7	.	14
TGTGCCAGCTATAGCGGGAGCCCCCCCACAGATACGCAGTATTTT	CASYSGSPPTDTQYF	.	TRBV18	TRBJ2-3	TRBD2	15
TGTGCCAGTACTGACCAACTTGTTTGGGGGGGGAACACTGAAGCTTTCTTT	CASTDQLVWGGNTEAFF	many	TRBV2	TRBJ1-1	.	17
TGTGCCAGCAGTTCCTCCGGGACAGGCCCCACAGATACGCAGTATTTT	CASSSSGTGPTDTQYF	.	TRBV28	TRBJ2-3	TRBD1	16
TGTGCCAGCAGCCAAATATGGGGTAGCGGGGGGAATGAGCAGTTCTTC	CASSQIWGSGGNEQFF	few	TRBV7-8	TRBJ2-1	TRBD2	16
TGCAGTGCTAGAGATGGACTAGCGGGAGCGGTTGGGGGAGATACGCAGTATTTT	CSARDGLAGAVGGDTQYF	many	TRBV20-1	TRBJ2-3	TRBD2	18
TGCAGTGCTAGAGGGACAGGGCGATCGATTTATGGCTACACCTTC	CSARGTGRSIYGYTF	few	TRBV20-1	TRBJ1-2	TRBD1	15
TGCGCCAGCAGCCAAGTGATATCGGCGGGGGCAGATACGCAGTATTTT	CASSQVISAGADTQYF	.	TRBV4-1	TRBJ2-3	TRBD2	16
TGTGCCAGCAGCAATGGATTTTGGGGGACAGGGGATATTTTGAACACCGGGGAGCTGTTTTTT	CASSNGFWGTGDILNTGELFF	few	TRBV21-1	TRBJ2-2	.	21
TGTACCAGCAGTGACGTCCCGGGACAGGGACTAGCCAAAAACATTCAGTACTTC	CTSSDVPGQGLAKNIQYF	.	TRBV2	TRBJ2-4	TRBD1	18
TGCAGTGCTAGAGCCCAGCCACTCACCTACAATGAGCAGTTCTTC	CSARAQPLTYNEQFF	.	TRBV20-1	TRBJ2-1	.	15
TGTGCCAGCAGTGGACTAGCGGGAGGGCCCTGGTACGAGCAGTACTTC	CASSGLAGGPWYEQYF	.	TRBV2	TRBJ2-7	TRBD2	16
TGTGCCAGCAGCTTAGGCCTTGGGCTAGCGGGAATGAGGTCCTACGAGCAGTACTTC	CASSLGLGLAGMRSYEQYF	.	TRBV13	TRBJ2-7	TRBD2	19
TGTGCCAGCAGTCGGACAGGGTTAGCCGGGGAGCTGTTTTTT	CASSRTGLAGELFF	few	TRBV2	TRBJ2-2	TRBD1	14
TGTGCCAGCAGCTTAGTGGGGGGGCACAATCAGCCCCAGCATTTT	CASSLVGGHNQPQHF	many	TRBV7-8	TRBJ1-5	.	15
TGTGCCAGCAGCCCCACGGCCGTCTCTGGGGCCAACGTCCTGACTTTC	CASSPTAVSGANVLTF	few	TRBV7-3	TRBJ2-6	.	16
TGCGCCAGCAGCTTGTGGGCGGAGACCCAGTACTTC	CASSLWAETQYF	many	TRBV5-1	TRBJ2-5	.	12
TGCAGTGCACCGATTAGCGGGAGGGCTTTCAATGAGCAGTTCTTC	CSAPISGRAFNEQFF	many	TRBV20-1	TRBJ2-1	TRBD2	15